The rows below give T cell receptor beta chains drawn from one sample of a study of cytomegalovirus exposure and HLA in healthy donors. Repertoires were generated with immunoSEQ multiplex PCR, while TCRdb's copy carries only in-frame clones and drops some. This table holds 160,000 or so clones, over 80% found once. The material sequenced was PBMCs. Source of these receptors: a woman aged 18-35 years in good health and CMV-seronegative. CDR3s include the opening cysteine and the closing phenylalanine or tryptophan. The order of the fields is clone size, D gene, V gene, J gene, CDR3 DNA, CDR3 protein. D genes are given only for firm matches. Where a row states a size, it is once, few, many or the class of an expanded clone; other rows omit it.

abundance: -; d_gene: -; v_gene: TRBV6-7; j_gene: TRBJ2-2; CDR3nt: TGTGCCAGCACCCAACGCCGGGGAGCTGTTTTT; CDR3aa: CASTQRRGAVF
abundance: -; d_gene: TRBD2; v_gene: TRBV5-4; j_gene: TRBJ2-3; CDR3nt: TGTGCCAGCAGCCCGGGACTAGCGGGGTCCTCAGATACGCAGTATTTT; CDR3aa: CASSPGLAGSSDTQYF
abundance: once; d_gene: -; v_gene: TRBV9; j_gene: TRBJ2-2; CDR3nt: TGTGCCAGCAGCCCCCTCCCGAACACCGGGGAGCTGTTTTTT; CDR3aa: CASSPLPNTGELFF
abundance: -; d_gene: TRBD1; v_gene: TRBV30; j_gene: TRBJ1-2; CDR3nt: TGTGCCTGGAGTCCCAGGGGGGACTATGGCTACACCTTC; CDR3aa: CAWSPRGDYGYTF
abundance: -; d_gene: TRBD1; v_gene: TRBV11-3; j_gene: TRBJ2-2; CDR3nt: TGTGCCAGCAGCCCCTGGACAGGTGGGAACACCGGGGAGCTGTTTTTT; CDR3aa: CASSPWTGGNTGELFF
abundance: -; d_gene: -; v_gene: TRBV5-1; j_gene: TRBJ2-3; CDR3nt: TGCGCCAGCAGCTTTGGGGCAGACCGCACAGATACGCAGTATTTT; CDR3aa: CASSFGADRTDTQYF
abundance: -; d_gene: TRBD2; v_gene: TRBV9; j_gene: TRBJ2-7; CDR3nt: TGTGCCAGCAGCGCCGGACTAGGCGAGCAGTACTTC; CDR3aa: CASSAGLGEQYF
abundance: -; d_gene: TRBD2; v_gene: TRBV6-1; j_gene: TRBJ2-1; CDR3nt: TGTGCCAGCATCTCGGGGGGAGCGGGGAGGCCTGAGCAGTTCTTC; CDR3aa: CASISGGAGRPEQFF
abundance: -; d_gene: TRBD1; v_gene: TRBV27; j_gene: TRBJ1-2; CDR3nt: TGTGCCAGCAGACTCGGACAGGGGGGTTCTTGGGGCTACACCTTC; CDR3aa: CASRLGQGGSWGYTF
abundance: -; d_gene: TRBD1; v_gene: TRBV5-1; j_gene: TRBJ2-7; CDR3nt: TGCGCCAGCAGCTTGGCGGACGGGACAGGGGCCCACGAGCAGTACTTC; CDR3aa: CASSLADGTGAHEQYF
abundance: -; d_gene: -; v_gene: TRBV11-2; j_gene: TRBJ2-2; CDR3nt: TGTGCCAGCAGCTCCCGGGACTTCTTGAACACCGGGGAGCTGTTTTTT; CDR3aa: CASSSRDFLNTGELFF
abundance: -; d_gene: TRBD2; v_gene: TRBV7-9; j_gene: TRBJ2-2; CDR3nt: TGTGCCAGCAGCGCTGAATCAATAGCGGGACTGAACACCGGGGAGCTGTTTTTT; CDR3aa: CASSAESIAGLNTGELFF
abundance: -; d_gene: TRBD1; v_gene: TRBV5-1; j_gene: TRBJ2-3; CDR3nt: TGCGCCAGCAGCCCAACAGGGGTCGGGGCAGATACGCAGTATTTT; CDR3aa: CASSPTGVGADTQYF
abundance: -; d_gene: -; v_gene: TRBV2; j_gene: TRBJ1-2; CDR3nt: TGTGCCAGCACCGACAGTTTGGGTAACTATGGCTACACCTTC; CDR3aa: CASTDSLGNYGYTF
abundance: -; d_gene: -; v_gene: TRBV5-1; j_gene: TRBJ1-2; CDR3nt: TGCGCCAGCAGCTTATCAGGGAACTATGGCTACACCTTC; CDR3aa: CASSLSGNYGYTF
abundance: -; d_gene: TRBD2; v_gene: TRBV5-1; j_gene: TRBJ2-5; CDR3nt: TGCGCCAGCAGCTTGAGTTCGGGGGGGCGGCAAGAGACCCAGTACTTC; CDR3aa: CASSLSSGGRQETQYF
abundance: -; d_gene: -; v_gene: TRBV11-2; j_gene: TRBJ1-2; CDR3nt: TGTGCCAGCAGCTTAGATCTGAGTTATGGCTACACCTTC; CDR3aa: CASSLDLSYGYTF
abundance: -; d_gene: -; v_gene: TRBV25-1; j_gene: TRBJ1-2; CDR3nt: TGTGCCAGCAGTGAATATAAGTCGGGGATTGATGGCTACACCTTC; CDR3aa: CASSEYKSGIDGYTF
abundance: -; d_gene: -; v_gene: TRBV28; j_gene: TRBJ2-7; CDR3nt: TGTGCCAGCAGGCCCCAGGAATTGAGCTCCTACGAGCAGTACTTC; CDR3aa: CASRPQELSSYEQYF
abundance: once; d_gene: TRBD2; v_gene: TRBV4-1; j_gene: TRBJ2-5; CDR3nt: TGCGCCAGCAGCCTCGGGGGGGGGCAAGAGACCCAGTACTTC; CDR3aa: CASSLGGGQETQYF
abundance: -; d_gene: -; v_gene: TRBV29-1; j_gene: TRBJ2-5; CDR3nt: TGCAGCGTTGAAGATTATGGAGCTGGGACCCAGTACTTC; CDR3aa: CSVEDYGAGTQYF
abundance: -; d_gene: -; v_gene: TRBV5-5; j_gene: TRBJ2-7; CDR3nt: TGTGCCAGCAGCTTGGGACAGCCTATCGAGCAGTACTTC; CDR3aa: CASSLGQPIEQYF